This entry lists 18 T cell receptor beta chains sequenced from one sample in a study of beta chain features in type 1 diabetes. The whole isolated RNA underwent reverse transcription, so sequencing captured expressed TCRB transcripts. Produced via immunoSEQ multiplex PCR; TCRdb's table is partial and in-frame only. The sample records some 280,000 clones, roughly an eighth being singletons. These receptors lack a known antigen. Study-level results: When Type 1 diabetes patients were examined, their TCRB CDR3s proved moderately but significantly shorter in all four CD4+ subsets.

The sequencing sample was made of naive CD4+ T cells from blood. The origin of the receptors is a man in his thirties or forties with type 1 diabetes.

The gene calls are TRBV18 and TRBJ1-1, with 7 bases that match TRBD1. Trimming cost V 3 bases and J 7 bases; bases outside gene matches: 8. Per the germline V gene, CDR1 is KGHSH and CDR2 is LQKENI. This CDR3 is built from 14 residues. In DNA form, the CDR3 reads TGTGCCAGCTCACCGCTCGGGACAGAAGGTGAAGCTTTCTTT. It encodes CASSPLGTEGEAFF.

The chain joins TRBV30 to TRBJ2-7, with TRBD1 as a possible D gene (6 bases). CDR1 GTSNPN and CDR2 SVGIG come from the germline V gene (reference sequence). The length of the CDR3 is 12 residues. V shed 4 bases and J shed 2 bases, with 9 bases lying between them. CDR3 in amino acids: CAWNGQTYEQYF. For the CDR3, the DNA is TGTGCCTGGAACGGACAGACCTACGAGCAGTACTTC. The full variable domain, in which reference TRBV30 and TRBJ2-7 provide the parts outside the CDR3, is SQTIHQWPATLVQPVGSPLSLECTVEGTSNPNLYWYRQAAGRGLQLLFYSVGIGQISSEVPQNLSASRPQDRQFILSSKKLLLSDSGFYLCAWNGQTYEQYFGPGTRLTVT.

The chain has TRBV14 and TRBJ2-1; 8 bases agree with TRBD2. Germline V gives CDR1 SGHDN, CDR2 FVKESK. Trimming removed 2 bases from V and 5 bases from J; junction bases left unmatched: 5. The CDR3 totals 15 residues. In DNA form, the CDR3 reads TGTGCCAGCAGCCAAACGGGAGGGCCCCACAATGAGCAGTTCTTC. It codes for CASSQTGGPHNEQFF.

This clone was counted only a few times. This rearrangement joins TRBV6-5 to TRBJ2-7; D is perhaps TRBD1 (6 bases). Germline assignment: CDR1 MNHEY and CDR2 SVGAGI. The CDR3 extends over 14 amino acids. Trimming took 5 bases from V and 0 from J, leaving 11 bases between them. The CDR3 DNA is TGTGCCAGCAGTACTGGGGACAACTCCTACGAGCAGTACTTC. Its protein is CASSTGDNSYEQYF.

This clone was picked up a small number of times. The rearrangement links TRBV6-5 to TRBJ2-1, with a weak D call TRBD2 (6 bases). The ends were cut back, 0 bases at V and 0 bases at J, with 9 bases in the middle. The germline V gene has CDR1 MNHEY and CDR2 SVGAGI. This CDR3 is 16 amino acids long. The CDR3 protein is CASSYSSGSSYNEQFF. The CDR3 bases are TGTGCCAGCAGTTACTCCTCCGGGAGCTCCTACAATGAGCAGTTCTTC.

This clone showed up just a few times. The rearrangement joins TRBV5-1 to TRBJ1-1; D gene unclear. V shed 0 bases and J shed 4 bases, with 7 bases lying between them. CDR1 is SGHRS, CDR2 YFSETQ, per germline. The CDR3 spans 13 residues. CDR3 protein: CASSLVEGTEAFF. The CDR3 DNA reads as TGCGCCAGCAGCTTGGTAGAGGGCACTGAAGCTTTCTTT.

This chain joins TRBV4-3 and TRBJ2-5; D possibly corresponds to TRBD2 (5 bases). Trimming cost V 0 bases and J 5 bases, with 10 bases left between them. CDR1 is LGHNA and CDR2 is YSLEER in the germline V gene. This CDR3 region has 14 residues. The CDR3 DNA sequence: TGCGCCAGCAGCCAAGAGGGCAGGAGGGAGACCCAGTACTTC. Translation: CASSQEGRRETQYF.

The chain uses TRBV6-1 and TRBJ2-5; D remains unclear. V was cut by 5 bases and J by 4 bases, with 8 bases left in between. Germline CDR1 and CDR2: MNHNS and SASEGT. This CDR3 is built from 12 residues. The CDR3 here is CASSRSRETQYF. The CDR3 DNA is TGTGCCAGCAGTAGAAGTAGAGAGACCCAGTACTTC.

This chain links TRBV10-2 with TRBJ1-2; unclear D gene. The CDR3 has 12 residues. Looked up from germline, CDR1 is WSHSY and CDR2 is SAAADI. Deletions cut 8 bases from V and 2 bases from J, with 9 bases between. This chain's CDR3 is CASQLGNYGYTF. The CDR3 DNA follows: TGCGCCAGCCAACTAGGGAACTATGGCTACACCTTC.

V gene TRBV7-2 combines with J gene TRBJ2-3; 8 bases line up with TRBD2. Germline loops: CDR1 SGHTA, CDR2 FQGNSA. V trimming: 6 bases; J trimming: 0 bases; junction bases outside the gene matches: 11. This CDR3 spans 17 amino acids. CDR3 nucleotides: TGTGCCAGCAGGGGGTACCAGCGGGAGTGGAGCACAGATACGCAGTATTTT. It specifies CASRGYQREWSTDTQYF.

This clone was detected only a few times. CDR3 in amino acids: CASSRFQGIDEQYF. CDR3 nucleotides: TGTGCCAGCAGCCGATTTCAGGGGATCGACGAGCAGTACTTC. The gene calls are TRBV7-8 and TRBJ2-7; D perhaps matches TRBD1 (6 bases). Germline V lookup: CDR1 SGHVS, CDR2 FQNEAQ. CDR3 length: 14 amino acids. V was trimmed by 5 bases and J by 5 bases, leaving 16 bases between them. The full variable domain, completed using reference TRBV7-8 and TRBJ2-7, is GAGVSQSPRYKVAKRGQDVALRCDPISGHVSLFWYQQALGQGPEFLTYFQNEAQLDKSGLPSDRFFAERPEGSVSTLKIQRTQQEDSAVYLCASSRFQGIDEQYFGPGTRLTVT.

The chain recombines TRBV5-8 with TRBJ1-5, with D tentatively TRBD1 (6 bases). The V end was cut by 7 bases, the J end by 2 bases, with 16 bases between. This CDR3 comprises 15 residues. Germline V gives CDR1 SGHTS, CDR2 YDEGEE. In DNA form, the CDR3 reads TGTGCCAGCCGGCCCCGGGGGGCACGCAATCAGCCCCAGCATTTT. Its protein product is CASRPRGARNQPQHF.

This clone was observed a handful of times. The chain combines TRBV7-2 with TRBJ1-1, with a tentative D call TRBD1 (5 bases). V shed 5 bases and J shed 1 base, with 11 bases lying between them. Germline assignment: CDR1 SGHTA and CDR2 FQGNSA. The CDR3 sequence is 14 residues long. CDR3 nucleotide sequence: TGTGCCAGCAGCCCAGGGATCGCGAACACTGAAGCTTTCTTT. It translates to CASSPGIANTEAFF.

This clone has just a few counts. The gene calls are TRBV18 and TRBJ2-7, with D possibly being TRBD2 (6 bases). Germline loops: CDR1 KGHSH, CDR2 LQKENI. V lost 0 bases and J lost 0, with 12 bases in between. CDR3 length equals 16 residues. CDR3 nucleotide sequence: TGTGCCAGCTCACCACCGGGGGGTCCTCCCTCCTACGAGCAGTACTTC. It specifies CASSPPGGPPSYEQYF.

This clone was found once. The rearrangement uses TRBV5-1 and TRBJ2-1; tentative D call: TRBD2 (5 bases). The CDR3 has 15 residues. CDR1 SGHRS and CDR2 YFSETQ come from the germline V gene. V gave up 0 bases and J gave up 7 bases, with 14 bases separating them. The DNA for the CDR3 is TGCGCCAGCAGCTTGGCCCTGGTGATAGCGAATGAGCAGTTCTTC. This gives the protein CASSLALVIANEQFF. The full variable domain, completed using reference TRBV5-1 and TRBJ2-1, is KAGVTQTPRYLIKTRGQQVTLSCSPISGHRSVSWYQQTPGQGLQFLFEYFSETQRNKGNFPGRFSGRQFSNSRSEMNVSTLELGDSALYLCASSLALVIANEQFFGPGTRLTVL.

The chain links TRBV5-1 to TRBJ2-3; 9 bases are a match to TRBD2. The CDR3 consists of 16 residues. The junction had 6 bases not matched to a gene; V was cut back by 0 bases and J by 4 bases. Germline CDR1 reads SGHRS; CDR2 reads YFSETQ. The CDR3, as DNA: TGCGCCAGCAGCTTGGGTAGCGGGAGTATCGCAGATACGCAGTATTTT. It translates to CASSLGSGSIADTQYF.

The sample holds a few counts of this clone. The chain couples TRBV28 to TRBJ1-4; TRBD1 matches at 9 bases. This CDR3 is built from 15 residues. Germline CDR1 reads MDHEN; CDR2 reads SYDVKM. V trimming: 4 bases; J trimming: 7 bases; junction bases outside the gene matches: 7. The CDR3 region is CASSSTGGVGEKLFF. In DNA, the CDR3 is TGTGCCAGCAGTTCAACAGGGGGCGTAGGTGAAAAACTGTTTTTT.

There are a few counts of this clone. The genes are TRBV2 and TRBJ2-5, with D possibly matching TRBD2 (5 bases). The CDR3 sequence is 14 residues long. Germline loops: CDR1 SNHLY, CDR2 FYNNEI. V lost 7 bases, J lost 5 bases, and 17 bases lay in between. For the CDR3, the DNA is TGTGCCAGCACCCCAGGCCACAGAGGGGAGACCCAGTACTTC. Its protein is CASTPGHRGETQYF. The entire variable domain, with the rest obtained from reference TRBV2 and TRBJ2-5, is as follows: EPEVTQTPSHQVTQMGQEVILRCVPISNHLYFYWYRQILGQKVEFLVSFYNNEISEKSEIFDDQFSVERPDGSNFTLKIRSTKLEDSAMYFCASTPGHRGETQYFGPGTRLLVL.